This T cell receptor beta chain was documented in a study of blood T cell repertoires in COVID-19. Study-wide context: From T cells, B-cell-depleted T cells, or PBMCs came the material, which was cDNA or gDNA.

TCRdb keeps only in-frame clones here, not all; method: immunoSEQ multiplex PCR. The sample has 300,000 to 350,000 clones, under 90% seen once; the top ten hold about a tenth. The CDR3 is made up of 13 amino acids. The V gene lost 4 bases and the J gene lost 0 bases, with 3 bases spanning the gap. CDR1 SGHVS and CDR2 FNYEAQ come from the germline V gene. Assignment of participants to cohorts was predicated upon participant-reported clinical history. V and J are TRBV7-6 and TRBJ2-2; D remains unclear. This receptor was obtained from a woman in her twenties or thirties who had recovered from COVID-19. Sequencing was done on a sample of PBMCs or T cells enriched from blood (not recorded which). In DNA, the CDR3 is TGTGCCAGCAGCTCTACGAACACCGGGGAGCTGTTTTTT. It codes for CASSSTNTGELFF.